What follows are 3 T cell receptor beta chains derived from one specimen sequenced in a study of early T cells in non-severe SARS-CoV-2 infection. TCRdb reanalysed the 5' RACE reads using MiXCR and keeps one entry per CDR3 protein. Of 35,000 to 55,000 distinct CDR3 sequences in the sample, 20% to 25% were seen once. Sequenced material: whole blood, taken at baseline. The source is an adult who was a healthcare worker with PCR-confirmed SARS-CoV-2 infection or an uninfected control (not recorded which).

This clonotype was found a few times. The V and J genes are TRBV11-3 and TRBJ2-5; 13 nucleotides line up with TRBD2. V was pared by 3 bases and J by 2 bases, with 6 bases of the junction left unmatched. The germline CDR1 and CDR2 sequences are SGHNT and YENEEA. The CDR3 spans 17 residues. Written as DNA, the CDR3 is TGTGCCAGCAGCTTGGGGACTAGCGGGGAAGAACAAGAGACCCAGTACTTC. It yields the protein CASSLGTSGEEQETQYF.

The chain has TRBV7-9 and TRBJ1-1; D might be TRBD1 (5 bases). CDR3 size: 15 residues. V lost 5 bases and J 7 bases, leaving 20 bases between the germline ends. The germline V gene has CDR1 SEHNR and CDR2 FQNEAQ (reference sequence). The chain's CDR3 is CASSPRAKGWDEAFF. CDR3 DNA: TGTGCCAGCAGCCCCCGTGCAAAGGGGTGGGATGAAGCTTTCTTT.

This clonotype showed up many times. The chain uses TRBV6-2 or TRBV6-3 and TRBJ2-7, with 7 bases that match TRBD1. Germline V lookup: CDR1 MNHEY, CDR2 SVGEGT. Trimming removed 6 bases from V and 6 bases from J; junction bases left unmatched: 8. This CDR3 is 13 amino acids long. The CDR3 DNA reads TGTGCCAGCAGGGAATGGACAGGTGCCGAGCAGTACTTC. Amino acids: CASREWTGAEQYF.